The 15 T cell receptor beta chains listed next were all sequenced from one sample in a study of technical replicates of blood from a few donors. Sequenced by immunoSEQ multiplex PCR; TCRdb stores in-frame clones only, minus some. The data contain some 84,000 clones, 90% to 95% of them seen just once; the ten biggest clones take up 0.39%. Sequencing was done on a sample of T cells isolated from PBMCs. The source of these receptors is a human donor in good health.

The chain uses TRBV2 and TRBJ1-1; TRBD1 might be the D (5 bases). Germline CDR1 reads SNHLY; CDR2 reads FYNNEI. The CDR3 spans 10 residues. With 8 bases removed from V and 5 bases from J, the gap between germline ends came to 6 bases. The CDR3 sequence is CASGGTEAFF. In DNA form, the CDR3 reads TGTGCCAGCGGGGGGACTGAAGCTTTCTTT.

The chain employs TRBV11-2 and TRBJ2-7; D is unresolved. The CDR3 has 11 amino acids. The ends were cut back, 1 base at V and 7 bases at J, with 5 bases in the middle. The germline V gene has CDR1 SGHAT and CDR2 FQNNGV. In DNA form, the CDR3 reads TGTGCCAGCAGCTTAGGTAGTGAGCAGTACTTC. Protein sequence: CASSLGSEQYF.

The chain couples TRBV7-9 to TRBJ2-1; 11 bases map to TRBD2. The CDR3 is 15 residues long. Looked up from germline, CDR1 is SEHNR and CDR2 is FQNEAQ (reference sequence). V dropped 6 bases and J dropped 6; count of bases not matched to a gene: 7. CDR3 amino acids: CASSHTSGSSNEQFF. CDR3 nucleotide sequence: TGTGCCAGCAGTCATACTAGCGGGAGTTCCAATGAGCAGTTCTTC.

The chain joins TRBV14 to TRBJ2-1; no definite D call. Germline V gene sequence: CDR1 SGHDN, CDR2 FVKESK. The V end was cut by 6 bases, the J end by 7 bases, with 10 bases between. This CDR3 has 12 residues. CDR3 protein: CASSEYQNEQFF. Here the CDR3 DNA reads TGTGCCAGCAGTGAATACCAGAATGAGCAGTTCTTC.

This clone has just one count. This chain links TRBV6-5 with TRBJ1-2; the D gene is possibly TRBD1 (5 bases). The germline V and J ends were trimmed by 6 bases and 4 bases, with 15 bases remaining between them. The CDR3 has 14 amino acids. The germline CDR1 and CDR2 sequences are MNHEY and SVGAGI. CDR3 amino acids: CASSPLSGPYGYTF. The CDR3 DNA sequence: TGTGCCAGCAGCCCTTTATCAGGGCCCTATGGCTACACCTTC.

This clone was seen once. V gene TRBV11-3 combines with J gene TRBJ1-1; D possibly corresponds to TRBD1 (5 bases). V dropped 1 base and J dropped 4 bases, with 13 bases sitting between them. CDR3 size: 15 residues. Looked up from germline, CDR1 is SGHNT and CDR2 is YENEEA. The CDR3 DNA is TGTGCCAGCAGCTTAGGGCTAGGGGTGACCACTGAAGCTTTCTTT. It is translated as CASSLGLGVTTEAFF.

This clone was detected once. The chain joins TRBV5-1 to TRBJ2-7; TRBD1 might be the D (5 bases). CDR3 length: 13 amino acids. Trimming pared 5 bases from V and 3 bases from J, leaving 12 bases between. Looked up from germline, CDR1 is SGHRS and CDR2 is YFSETQ. This CDR3 reads CASRRTDNYEQYF. In nucleotides, the CDR3 is TGCGCCAGCAGGAGGACGGACAACTACGAGCAGTACTTC.

In nucleotides, the CDR3 is TGTGCCAGCGCCCAGGGGGCCGCCCCTGGGGCCAACGTCCTGACTTTC. It encodes CASAQGAAPGANVLTF. The gene calls are TRBV7-3 and TRBJ2-6; 8 bases map to TRBD1. The CDR3 loop spans 16 amino acids. Trimming cost V 8 bases and J 2 bases; bases outside gene matches: 8. Per the germline V gene, CDR1 is SGHTA and CDR2 is FQGTGA.

This sequence joins TRBV18 and TRBJ2-3, with TRBD2 matching 7 bases. The CDR3 extends over 15 amino acids. Unmatched junction bases numbered 7, after V lost 1 base and J lost 6 bases. Germline values: CDR1 KGHSH, CDR2 LQKENI. CDR3 sequence (DNA): TGTGCCAGCTCACCACTTGCGGGAGAGGGGGATACGCAGTATTTT. Protein sequence: CASSPLAGEGDTQYF.

The V gene is TRBV6-5, the J gene TRBJ1-1; 10 bases match TRBD1. The trim removed 6 bases at V and 3 bases at J, leaving 7 bases unmatched. The CDR3 loop spans 15 amino acids. CDR1 MNHEY and CDR2 SVGAGI come from the germline V gene. CDR3 sequence: CASRPRTGGHTEAFF. As DNA, the CDR3 is TGTGCCAGCAGACCCCGGACAGGGGGACACACTGAAGCTTTCTTT.

This chain joins TRBV5-1 and TRBJ2-3; 11 bases match TRBD2. The trim removed 4 bases at V and 2 bases at J, leaving 9 bases unmatched. CDR1 is SGHRS and CDR2 is YFSETQ in the germline V gene. The CDR3 has 17 residues. The CDR3 region has the DNA TGCGCCAGCAGCAAGGAGGCTAGCGGGAGGCCCACAGATACGCAGTATTTT. Residues: CASSKEASGRPTDTQYF.

The chain carries TRBV5-1 and TRBJ1-2; tentatively, D is TRBD1 (6 bases). Between the trimmed V and J ends, which lost 3 bases and 8 bases, there was a span of 17 bases. Germline V gene lookup returns CDR1 SGHRS and CDR2 YFSETQ. The CDR3 length is 14 residues. This CDR3 reads CASSSGGGEIGYTF. As DNA, the CDR3 is TGCGCCAGCAGCTCTGGGGGGGGCGAAATCGGCTACACCTTC.

This sequence joins TRBV28 and TRBJ1-2, with 8 positions matching TRBD1. Germline V lookup: CDR1 MDHEN, CDR2 SYDVKM. J gave up 11 bases and V 5 bases, and 7 bases lay outside the gene matches. CDR3 size: 12 residues. The CDR3 DNA reads as TGTGCCAGCAGTCTAGCAACAGGGGGATACACCTTC. This sequence encodes CASSLATGGYTF.

The V gene is TRBV7-9, the J gene TRBJ1-1; TRBD1 is a possible D gene (6 bases). V was cut by 1 base and J by 13 bases, with 16 bases left in between. The germline gives CDR1 SEHNR, CDR2 FQNEAQ (reference sequence). This CDR3 contains 13 residues. In nucleotides, the CDR3 is TGTGCCAGCAGCTTAGTCGGACAGCCCGGGGTTTTCTTT. Its translation is CASSLVGQPGVFF. The full variable domain, rest sourced from reference TRBV7-9 and TRBJ1-1, is DTGVSQNPRHKITKRGQNVTFRCDPISEHNRLYWYRQTLGQGPEFLTYFQNEAQLEKSRLLSDRFSAERPKGSFSTLEIQRTEQGDSAMYLCASSLVGQPGVFFGQGTRLTVV.

The chain links TRBV7-6 to TRBJ1-5; D unclear. CDR1 is SGHVS, CDR2 FNYEAQ, per germline. The CDR3 covers 14 residues. Trimming stripped 0 bases from V and 2 bases from J, with 5 bases between. The DNA for the CDR3 is TGTGCCAGCAGCTTAGCGCCAGGCAATCAGCCCCAGCATTTT. It encodes CASSLAPGNQPQHF.